This passage covers 5 T cell receptor beta chains from one sample sequenced in a study of cytomegalovirus exposure and HLA in healthy donors (dated by TCRdb to about 2017). The library came from the immunoSEQ multiplex PCR assay. The multiplex PCR relied on a mix of 60 forward primers for TCR Vbeta segments and 13 reverse primers for TCR Jbeta segments. TCRdb holds this immuneACCESS table with in-frame rearrangements only. Some clones are missing; in checked studies, unresolved V genes explain under half, and the rest has no known cause. This sample holds about 160,000 clones; roughly 82% were observed only once. Together, the top ten hold approximately 12% of the sample. Input material: PBMCs. Source of these receptors: a man aged 45 to 65 in good health and CMV-seropositive.

The chain couples TRBV6-5 to TRBJ2-1; 10 nucleotides match TRBD2. CDR1 is MNHEY and CDR2 is SVGAGI in the germline V gene. The CDR3 is 13 amino acids. V was pared by 2 bases and J by 16 bases, with 8 bases of the junction left unmatched. CDR3 sequence reads: CASSYRSLAGVFF. The CDR3, as DNA: TGTGCCAGCAGTTACAGGAGTCTAGCGGGAGTTTTCTTC.

The chain links TRBV4-1 to TRBJ1-2, with D possibly being TRBD1 (5 bases). Per the germline V gene, CDR1 is MGHRA and CDR2 is YSYEKL. The CDR3 has 14 amino acids. V was cut by 2 bases and J by 1 base, with 8 bases left in between. The CDR3 DNA is TGCGCCAGCAGCCAACTACAGGATAACTATGGCTACACCTTC. This codes for CASSQLQDNYGYTF.

The genes are TRBV18 and TRBJ1-3, with 8 bases that match TRBD1. The CDR3 spans 16 residues. J was trimmed by 2 bases and V by 3 bases; bases with no gene match: 6. Germline loops: CDR1 KGHSH, CDR2 LQKENI. CDR3 nucleotide sequence: TGTGCCAGCTCACCCCAGGACAGGGCCGCTGGAAACACCATATATTTT. Its protein is CASSPQDRAAGNTIYF.

The chain employs TRBV19 and TRBJ2-7, with D perhaps matching TRBD2 (5 bases). The V gene's germline CDR1 is LNHDA and CDR2 SQIVND (reference sequence). Deletions cut 5 bases from V and 2 bases from J, with 10 bases between. This CDR3 has 13 amino acids. This CDR3 is CASSPTRTYEQYF. Written as DNA, the CDR3 is TGTGCCAGTAGTCCTACTAGGACCTACGAGCAGTACTTC.

In regard to this clone: No DNA is shown, since the ends of the CDR3 on it are uncertain; the CDR3 is the one TCRdb lists. The rearrangement links TRBV28 to TRBJ2-2; TRBD2 is the table's D call and was not checked against the DNA. Germline V gene sequence: CDR1 MDHEN, CDR2 SYDVKM. Termini included, the CDR3 measures 18 amino acids. CDR3 residues: CASSSSGLAGGSTGELFF.